The clone carrying this TCR beta chain has ten or more counts. CDR3 length: 16 residues. With V trimmed by 3 bases and J by 0 bases, 6 bases remained unmatched. The V gene's germline CDR1 is LNHNV and CDR2 YYDKDF (reference sequence). Each CDR3 protein is one row after TCRdb ran MiXCR on the 5' RACE reads. The sample lists around 600,000 distinct CDR3 sequences, more than 9% occurring once. The sample is drawn from a study of T cells after yellow fever vaccination. The V and J genes are TRBV15 and TRBJ2-5; TRBD1 aligns across 8 bases. The clonotype was recovered from a man between 25 and 39 years old who received the YFV17D yellow fever vaccine. The sequences come from PBMCs, collected on the day of the yellow fever booster vaccination. The chain's CDR3 is CATSSRDRIDQETQYF. The CDR3 DNA is TGTGCCACCAGCAGCCGGGACAGGATCGACCAAGAGACCCAGTACTTC.